This T cell receptor (beta chain) was obtained from a study of T cell responses to AZD1222 COVID-19 vaccine. Pooling covered second doses at about 4 or about 12 weeks. Comment on this clone: What it binds is not known.

Libraries were prepared by immunoSEQ multiplex PCR; TCRdb keeps only in-frame clonotypes and omits some of them. The table includes about 170,000 clones, 87% detected once. Findings and limits, study-wide: Clonal diversity was possibly underestimated, and white British individuals and females predominated among donors.

The CDR3 length is 14 residues. Deletions cut 4 bases from V and 0 bases from J, with 7 bases between. Germline V gene data show CDR1 as SGHTA and CDR2 as FQGNSA. This TCR was recovered from an adult who received the AZD1222 COVID-19 vaccine. The J gene is TRBJ1-5, the V gene TRBV7-2, with a weak D call TRBD1 (5 bases). This sample comprised peripheral blood, obtained 28 days after the second AZD1222 dose. The CDR3 DNA follows: TGTGCCAGCAGCTGGGACGTTAGCAATCAGCCCCAGCATTTT. Translation gives CASSWDVSNQPQHF.